The TCR beta chain under discussion was sequenced for a study of blood T cells in healthy people across ages. The CDR3 has 16 amino acids. CDR1 LNHNV and CDR2 YYDKDF come from the germline V gene (reference sequence). V shed 0 bases, J shed 3 bases, and the junction held 6 bases outside the gene matches. The study, taken as a whole, reports: The study regarded diversity estimates from one million T cells as underestimates.

Comments on this clonotype: Its specificity is not known.

Sample-barcoded 5' priming and a J-beta primer mix drove a second PCR of about 6 to 12 cycles. TCRdb independently ran MiXCR on the 5' RACE reads; one entry per CDR3 protein. The repertoire holds approximately 800,000 distinct CDR3 sequences, with more than 20% as singletons. The same sample was also studied in work on T cells of mothers and their children. Per that study: A few healthy Caucasian mothers and their six children were the donors. Every mother produced more than 8 million TCR beta CDR3 reads, whereas every child provided several million.

The clonotype originates from a boy under 18 in good health. Sequencing input: blood. This chain links TRBV15 with TRBJ2-3, with 7 bases matching TRBD1. The CDR3 loop is CATSRERGRGTDTQYF. The CDR3 coding sequence is TGTGCCACCAGCAGAGAAAGGGGGCGAGGTACAGATACGCAGTATTTT.